A single sample is the source of the 27 T cell receptor beta chains below, sequenced in a study of Tregs in tolerant kidney transplant recipients. Their target antigens are unknown. This table comes from immunoSEQ multiplex PCR, and its TCRdb copy is limited to in-frame clones, with some not included. The sample carries 16,000 or so clones, more than 60% recorded once. Material for sequencing was Tregs from blood cultured with allogeneic cells. These receptor sequences come from a human donor in good health.

The chain recombines TRBV6-9 with TRBJ1-2, with a tentative D call TRBD1 (5 bases). Germline V gene lookup returns CDR1 MNHGY and CDR2 SVAAGI. The CDR3 contains 11 residues. With 8 bases removed from V and 8 bases from J, the gap between germline ends came to 12 bases. Here the CDR3 reads CASGRGLGYTF. The CDR3 DNA sequence: TGTGCCAGCGGGAGGGGTTTAGGCTACACCTTC.

J is TRBJ1-5 and V is TRBV10-3; D is undetermined. Germline V gives CDR1 ENHRY, CDR2 SYGVKD. The CDR3 loop spans 14 amino acids. Between the trimmed V and J ends, which lost 5 bases and 1 base, there was a span of 9 bases. CDR3 region: CAISREGSNQPQHF. The DNA for the CDR3 is TGTGCCATCAGTCGGGAGGGAAGCAATCAGCCCCAGCATTTT.

There are a few counts of this clone. This sequence joins TRBV20-1 and TRBJ2-1, with D hard to call. Per germline, CDR1 DFQATT and CDR2 SNEGSKA (reference sequence). The V and J ends lost 3 bases and 8 bases respectively, with 8 bases between them. There are 11 residues in the CDR3. CDR3 nucleotides: TGCAGTGCTAGGCCTGAGGATGAGCAGTTCTTC. Its translation: CSARPEDEQFF.

The rearrangement uses TRBV5-1 and TRBJ2-1; the match to TRBD1 covers 7 bases. CDR1 and CDR2 from the germline V gene are SGHRS and YFSETQ. The CDR3 has 15 amino acids. With V trimmed by 8 bases and J by 0 bases, 8 bases remained unmatched. The DNA for the CDR3 is TGCGCCAGATCCTTCCGGGACAGCTCCTACAATGAGCAGTTCTTC. Translating it yields CARSFRDSSYNEQFF.

The chain uses TRBV30 and TRBJ1-1; TRBD1 agrees at 7 bases. Trimming cost V 2 bases and J 0 bases; bases outside gene matches: 6. Germline CDR1 reads GTSNPN; CDR2 reads SVGIG (reference sequence). The CDR3 spans 15 residues. The CDR3 DNA is TGTGCCTGGAGTCGACCGGGACAGATGAACACTGAAGCTTTCTTT. Amino acids: CAWSRPGQMNTEAFF.

The chain recombines TRBV9 with TRBJ2-3; TRBD2 matches at 11 bases. The ends lost 0 bases at V and 1 base at J; junction bases unmatched: 13. The germline CDR1 and CDR2 sequences are SGDLS and YYNGEE. The CDR3 consists of 20 residues. The CDR3 protein is CASSVASGGLPLAGTDTQYF. CDR3 DNA: TGTGCCAGCAGCGTAGCTAGCGGGGGGCTCCCCTTAGCAGGCACAGATACGCAGTATTTT.

This chain uses TRBV5-1 with TRBJ2-3; TRBD2 might be the D (6 bases). The V gene's germline CDR1 is SGHRS and CDR2 YFSETQ. Trimming removed 2 bases from V and 5 bases from J, with 18 bases in between. This CDR3 is 16 amino acids long. DNA for the CDR3: TGCGCCAGCAGCTTCATAGCGGAGGGCCGGGGAGATACGCAGTATTTT. Its protein is CASSFIAEGRGDTQYF. Based on the CDR3 plus reference TRBV5-1 and TRBJ2-3, the full variable domain is KAGVTQTPRYLIKTRGQQVTLSCSPISGHRSVSWYQQTPGQGLQFLFEYFSETQRNKGNFPGRFSGRQFSNSRSEMNVSTLELGDSALYLCASSFIAEGRGDTQYFGPGTRLTVL.

This CDR3 is CASSLWTVRGTEAFF. For the CDR3, the DNA is TGTGCCAGCAGCTTATGGACAGTAAGGGGCACTGAAGCTTTCTTT. V and J are TRBV7-2 and TRBJ1-1, with D maybe TRBD1 (6 bases). Germline V gene lookup returns CDR1 SGHTA and CDR2 FQGNSA. V gave up 2 bases and J gave up 4 bases, with 14 bases separating them. The CDR3 contains 15 residues.

The V and J genes are TRBV2 and TRBJ2-5; TRBD1 matches 8 bases. Germline V gives CDR1 SNHLY, CDR2 FYNNEI. Trimming removed 6 bases from V and 5 bases from J; junction bases left unmatched: 14. The CDR3 consists of 16 residues. This chain's CDR3 is CASRPRGQGGWETQYF. The CDR3 DNA reads as TGTGCCAGCAGACCGAGAGGACAGGGAGGTTGGGAGACCCAGTACTTC.

The J gene is TRBJ2-2, the V gene TRBV7-2; D uncertain. V gave up 3 bases and J gave up 1 base, with 3 bases separating them. The CDR3 is 13 residues long. Germline values: CDR1 SGHTA, CDR2 FQGNSA. The CDR3 region is CASSFKNTGELFF. The CDR3 DNA reads TGTGCCAGCAGCTTCAAGAACACCGGGGAGCTGTTTTTT. Combining the CDR3 with reference TRBV7-2 and TRBJ2-2 gives the whole variable domain GAGVSQSPSNKVTEKGKDVELRCDPISGHTALYWYRQSLGQGLEFLIYFQGNSAPDKSGLPSDRFSAERTGGSVSTLTIQRTQQEDSAVYLCASSFKNTGELFFGEGSRLTVL.

A few counts support this clone. This chain uses TRBV7-8 with TRBJ1-2; 8 positions agree with TRBD1. CDR1 SGHVS and CDR2 FQNEAQ come from the germline V gene. The CDR3 length is 15 residues. V lost 2 bases to trimming and J lost 4 bases; unmatched junction nucleotides: 6. The CDR3 bases are TGTGCCAGCAGCTTAAAGCAGGGGGCGCTCTATGGCTACACCTTC. As protein: CASSLKQGALYGYTF.

The gene calls are TRBV6-6 and TRBJ1-2; D unclear. Germline-derived CDR1 and CDR2 are MNHNY and SVGAGI (reference sequence). The CDR3 sequence is 15 residues long. Trimming removed 4 bases from V and 4 bases from J, with 16 bases in between. This CDR3 reads CASSSPKDAGYGYTF. The CDR3 DNA follows: TGTGCCAGCAGTTCCCCGAAAGATGCGGGCTATGGCTACACCTTC.

The chain couples TRBV10-3 to TRBJ2-5; 7 bases fit TRBD1. The germline V gene has CDR1 ENHRY and CDR2 SYGVKD. With 10 bases clipped from V and 2 bases from J, the junction kept 7 bases outside the gene matches. The CDR3 length is 13 residues. CDR3 in amino acids: CASTQGRQETQYF. The CDR3 DNA sequence: TGTGCCAGCACACAGGGGAGACAAGAGACCCAGTACTTC.

The V and J genes are TRBV9 and TRBJ2-3, with 7 positions matching TRBD2. The CDR3 is made up of 14 amino acids. Germline V lookup: CDR1 SGDLS, CDR2 YYNGEE. Trimming cost V 6 bases and J 5 bases; bases outside gene matches: 9. For the CDR3, the DNA is TGTGCCAGCAACCAGCGGGGAGGGGTAGATACGCAGTATTTT. This sequence encodes CASNQRGGVDTQYF.

The J gene is TRBJ2-5, the V gene TRBV18; the D gene is possibly TRBD2 (5 bases). Germline V gene data show CDR1 as KGHSH and CDR2 as LQKENI. This CDR3 has 13 residues. V lost 5 bases, J lost 5 bases, and 12 bases lay in between. CDR3 loop: CASSSAGRETQYF. As DNA, the CDR3 is TGTGCCAGCTCATCCGCGGGCAGGGAGACCCAGTACTTC. The full variable domain, its missing parts supplied by reference TRBV18 and TRBJ2-5, is NAGVMQNPRHLVRRRGQEARLRCSPMKGHSHVYWYRQLPEEGLKFMVYLQKENIIDESGMPKERFSAEFPKEGPSILRIQQVVRGDSAAYFCASSSAGRETQYFGPGTRLLVL.

The chain uses TRBV18 and TRBJ2-1; no reliable D call. Germline CDR1 KGHSH, CDR2 LQKENI. The CDR3 loop spans 14 amino acids. V was clipped by 3 bases and J by 0 bases, with 6 bases between them. DNA for the CDR3: TGTGCCAGCTCACCGGCTTACTCCTACAATGAGCAGTTCTTC. This encodes CASSPAYSYNEQFF.

This rearrangement joins TRBV7-9 to TRBJ2-7, with 10 bases matching TRBD2. Trimming took 5 bases from V and 3 from J; bases not matched to a gene: 10. Germline V gene data show CDR1 as SEHNR and CDR2 as FQNEAQ (reference sequence). The CDR3 is 16 residues long. Here the CDR3 reads CASSRMRTSGIYEQYF. The CDR3 coding sequence is TGTGCCAGCAGCCGGATGAGGACTAGCGGAATCTACGAGCAGTACTTC.

The V and J genes are TRBV5-1 and TRBJ2-3; 11 bases map to TRBD2. Germline loops: CDR1 SGHRS, CDR2 YFSETQ. This CDR3 is built from 18 residues. Losses at the gene ends were 0 bases for V and 0 bases for J; bases not matched to a gene: 6. Written as DNA, the CDR3 is TGCGCCAGCAGCTTGGCCGTAGCGGGAGGGTATAGCACAGATACGCAGTATTTT. The encoded protein is CASSLAVAGGYSTDTQYF.

V is TRBV7-2 and J is TRBJ2-7; TRBD2 aligns across 10 bases. CDR3 length: 15 amino acids. V lost 1 base and J lost 4; bases outside the gene matches: 4. Germline V gene sequence: CDR1 SGHTA, CDR2 FQGNSA. CDR3 residues: CASSLGGTSEYEQYF. The CDR3 DNA follows: TGTGCCAGCAGCTTAGGGGGGACTAGCGAGTACGAGCAGTACTTC.

The gene calls are TRBV7-2 and TRBJ2-1; perhaps TRBD2 as D (5 bases). Trimming left V 1 base short and J 1 base short, with 11 bases between. The CDR3 is 16 amino acids. CDR1 and CDR2 (germline): SGHTA, FQGNSA. CDR3 residues: CASSLGGLWSYNEQFF. CDR3 DNA sequence: TGTGCCAGCAGCTTAGGAGGGCTATGGTCCTACAATGAGCAGTTCTTC.

This clone was recorded many times. The V and J genes are TRBV5-1 and TRBJ1-2; 9 nucleotides agree with TRBD1. V shed 4 bases and J 4 bases; nucleotides not matched to a gene: 11. Germline V lookup: CDR1 SGHRS, CDR2 YFSETQ. CDR3 length: 16 amino acids. The chain's CDR3 is CASSPTQGQGRYGYTF. CDR3 DNA: TGCGCCAGCAGCCCCACACAAGGACAGGGGCGCTATGGCTACACCTTC.

By share, this clone ranks as medium-sized. This rearrangement joins TRBV5-1 to TRBJ1-2; D gene uncertain. V was pared by 3 bases and J by 5 bases, with 17 bases between. The length of the CDR3 is 15 residues. Germline values: CDR1 SGHRS, CDR2 YFSETQ. CDR3 in amino acids: CASSSRGGLVYGYTF. As DNA, the CDR3 is TGCGCCAGCAGCTCTCGGGGAGGGCTTGTGTATGGCTACACCTTC.

The chain carries TRBV18 and TRBJ2-7; 11 bases fit TRBD1. Germline values: CDR1 KGHSH, CDR2 LQKENI. Losses at the gene ends were 0 bases for V and 8 bases for J; bases not matched to a gene: 6. The CDR3 loop spans 15 amino acids. This chain's CDR3 is CASSPPGTGGLKQYF. The CDR3 DNA sequence: TGTGCCAGCTCACCACCCGGGACAGGGGGATTAAAGCAGTACTTC.

Here the CDR3 reads CASSLGGRGAGDTQYF. The CDR3 DNA is TGTGCCAGCAGCTTAGGAGGTCGCGGGGCAGGGGATACGCAGTATTTT. The genes are TRBV7-9 and TRBJ2-3; D possibly corresponds to TRBD2 (6 bases). The V and J ends lost 1 base and 6 bases respectively, with 17 bases between them. CDR1 SEHNR and CDR2 FQNEAQ come from the germline V gene (reference sequence). This CDR3 comprises 16 residues.

V usage is TRBV30 and J usage is TRBJ1-2, with 8 nucleotides matching TRBD1. The CDR3 length is 13 residues. Germline V CDR1 and CDR2: GTSNPN, SVGIG (reference sequence). Trimming removed 4 bases from V and 4 bases from J; junction bases left unmatched: 5. CDR3 bases: TGTGCCTGGAACCCAGGGGGCAGCTATGGCTACACCTTC. This encodes CAWNPGGSYGYTF.

This clone appeared a single time. The V and J genes are TRBV19 and TRBJ1-4; D gene ambiguous. V was pared by 3 bases and J by 8 bases, with 10 bases between. CDR1 and CDR2 (germline): LNHDA, SQIVND (reference sequence). This CDR3 has 13 amino acids. The chain's CDR3 is CASSISLYEKLFF. Written as DNA, the CDR3 is TGTGCCAGTAGTATTTCCCTGTACGAAAAACTGTTTTTT.

This chain connects TRBV21-1 to TRBJ1-5. TRBV21-1 is an annotated pseudogene. The length of the CDR3 is 14 residues. The DNA of the CDR3 is TGTGCCAGCAGCAAACCACTCAAGGGACAGCCCCAGCATTTT. It yields the protein CASSKPLKGQPQHF.